A single sample is the source of the 21 T cell receptor beta chains below, sequenced in a study of PD-1 blockade in classical Hodgkin lymphoma (dated by TCRdb to 2018 to 2020). The time point tag for this specimen amounts to: cycle 4 day 1 (C4D1), after 6 weeks of nivolumab. All trial patients had relapsed after autologous stem cell transplantation, with cohorts A, B and C differing in prior brentuximab vedotin exposure. Receptor libraries were prepared by the immunoSEQ multiplex PCR assay. The immuneACCESS repertoire file appears here via TCRdb, limited to in-frame rearrangements. These files lack a portion of the clones; in checked studies, under half of the deficit traces to unresolved V genes, and the cause of the others is not known. The sample includes around 40,000 clones, with over 65% observed a single time. Together, the top ten hold around 9.5% of the sample. The material was peripheral blood mononuclear cells (PBMCs), obtained before the fourth cycle of nivolumab. Receptors originate from a human donor with classical Hodgkin lymphoma.

This clone was seen just once. CDR3 in DNA: TGTGCCAGCAGTTCGCGACTGGCCTCTCGCACAGATACGCAGTATTTT. Translation gives CASSSRLASRTDTQYF. The chain links TRBV6-5 to TRBJ2-3; the D is unclear. Deletions cut 4 bases from V and 1 base from J, with 15 bases between. The CDR3 has 16 amino acids. The germline CDR1 and CDR2 sequences are MNHEY and SVGAGI.

The J gene is TRBJ1-5, the V gene TRBV7-8; D is possibly TRBD1 (5 bases). Germline loops: CDR1 SGHVS, CDR2 FQNEAQ. The CDR3 extends over 15 amino acids. V dropped 6 bases and J dropped 0 bases, with 12 bases sitting between them. CDR3: CASRRTRDSNQPQHF. The CDR3 region has the DNA TGTGCCAGCAGGCGGACCAGGGATAGCAATCAGCCCCAGCATTTT.

By proportion, this clone is medium-sized (0.01 to 0.1%). The DNA of the CDR3 is TGTGCCTGGAGCCTGACAGGGAACACTGAAGCTTTCTTT. Translating gives CAWSLTGNTEAFF. The rearrangement links TRBV30 to TRBJ1-1; D might be TRBD1 (6 bases). In germline, CDR1 is GTSNPN, CDR2 SVGIG (reference sequence). This CDR3 region has 13 residues. V was shortened by 3 bases and J by 1 base, with 9 bases between the two germline ends.

V gene TRBV28 combines with J gene TRBJ1-5, with D maybe TRBD1 (5 bases). Germline lookup yields CDR1 MDHEN and CDR2 SYDVKM. The CDR3 extends over 16 amino acids. With 3 bases removed from V and 1 base from J, the gap between germline ends came to 13 bases. CDR3 in amino acids: CASSLGPTQSNQPQHF. In DNA form, the CDR3 reads TGTGCCAGCAGTTTGGGACCTACCCAGAGCAATCAGCCCCAGCATTTT.

The chain couples TRBV5-1 to TRBJ1-1; 10 nucleotides agree with TRBD1. Germline trimming cut 2 bases from V and 4 bases from J; bases unmatched to any gene: 5. This CDR3 comprises 15 residues. Germline V gene sequence: CDR1 SGHRS, CDR2 YFSETQ. This chain's CDR3 is CASSLDRGRGTEAFF. The CDR3 nucleotides are TGCGCCAGCAGCTTAGACAGGGGGCGCGGCACTGAAGCTTTCTTT.

This rearrangement joins TRBV7-8 to TRBJ2-6; D might be TRBD1 or TRBD2, each matching 5 bases. The V end lost 5 bases, the J end lost 0 bases, and 20 bases lay between the germline ends. Germline V gene lookup returns CDR1 SGHVS and CDR2 FQNEAQ. There are 19 residues in the CDR3. Here the CDR3 reads CASSRTKRGLSSGANVLTF. The CDR3 coding sequence is TGTGCCAGCAGCCGTACAAAGAGGGGCCTTTCCTCTGGGGCCAACGTCCTGACTTTC.

V gene TRBV28 combines with J gene TRBJ1-4; 7 bases fit TRBD1. This CDR3 region has 12 residues. Trimming took 7 bases from V and 11 from J; bases not matched to a gene: 7. In germline, CDR1 is MDHEN, CDR2 SYDVKM. CDR3 amino acids: CASTEGARKLFF. DNA of the CDR3: TGTGCCAGCACCGAGGGGGCGAGGAAACTGTTTTTT.

V is TRBV7-3 and J is TRBJ2-1, with TRBD2 matching over 10 bases. Germline lookup yields CDR1 SGHTA and CDR2 FQGTGA. V shed 7 bases, J shed 6 bases, and the junction held 6 bases outside the gene matches. This CDR3 region has 14 residues. The CDR3 DNA reads TGTGCCAGCACCTTCTTAGCGGGGGGCAATGAGCAGTTCTTC. This translates into CASTFLAGGNEQFF.

The V and J genes are TRBV6-6 and TRBJ2-7; D might be TRBD1 (8 bases). Per the germline V gene, CDR1 is MNHNY and CDR2 is SVGAGI (reference sequence). The V and J ends lost 2 bases and 1 base respectively, with 12 bases between them. CDR3 length equals 15 residues. The CDR3 region has the DNA TGTGCCAGCAGTTACGGGGGGGACAGGTCCTACGAGCAGTACTTC. Amino acids: CASSYGGDRSYEQYF.

The chain combines TRBV6-5 with TRBJ2-7; tentatively, D is TRBD1 (6 bases). Germline CDR1 reads MNHEY; CDR2 reads SVGAGI. The CDR3 is 13 residues long. Trimming cost V 6 bases and J 2 bases, with 11 bases left between them. As DNA, the CDR3 is TGTGCCAGCAGCGCACAGGGACCCTACGAGCAGTACTTC. Translating gives CASSAQGPYEQYF.

This clone appeared a single time. The V and J genes are TRBV5-4 and TRBJ2-6, with D maybe TRBD1 (6 bases). In germline, CDR1 is SGHNT, CDR2 YYREEE (reference sequence). The CDR3 runs to 15 residues. V shed 3 bases and J shed 1 base, with 8 bases lying between them. The CDR3 DNA follows: TGTGCCAGCAGCTGGACAGCGTCTGGGGCCAACGTCCTGACTTTC. Its translation: CASSWTASGANVLTF.

The table lists this clone with a few counts. In DNA, the CDR3 is TGCGCCAGCAGTGATCCGGGGGTGTCTGAGACCCAGTACTTC. Protein: CASSDPGVSETQYF. V is TRBV10-2 and J is TRBJ2-5; D perhaps matches TRBD2 (6 bases). Germline assignment: CDR1 WSHSY and CDR2 SAAADI. V gave up 3 bases and J gave up 5 bases, with 13 bases separating them. CDR3 length equals 14 residues.

The chain recombines TRBV2 with TRBJ2-1; TRBD1 matches 10 bases. Looked up from germline, CDR1 is SNHLY and CDR2 is FYNNEI. Trimming at V came to 6 bases and at J to 9 bases, leaving 11 bases not matched to a gene. The CDR3 has 15 residues. CDR3 nucleotides: TGTGCCAGCAGGCCCGGGACAGGGGCCTACGGTGAGCAGTTCTTC. It yields the protein CASRPGTGAYGEQFF.

The rearrangement links TRBV10-1 to TRBJ2-2; D possibly corresponds to TRBD1 (5 bases). CDR3 length: 13 amino acids. Germline V gives CDR1 WNHNN, CDR2 SYGVQD (reference sequence). V lost 4 bases, J lost 6 bases, and 9 bases lay in between. The CDR3 sequence: CASSVRAPGELFF. For the CDR3, the DNA is TGCGCCAGCAGTGTCAGGGCCCCCGGGGAGCTGTTTTTT.

This chain joins TRBV28 and TRBJ1-6; 7 bases are a match to TRBD1. Germline-derived CDR1 and CDR2 are MDHEN and SYDVKM. This CDR3 has 17 amino acids. The ends lost 0 bases at V and 8 bases at J; junction bases unmatched: 10. The CDR3 sequence: CASSLWWEGASDSPLHF. CDR3 nucleotides: TGTGCCAGCAGTTTATGGTGGGAGGGGGCGAGTGATTCACCCCTCCACTTT.

The CDR3 DNA reads as TGTGCCAGCAGCCAAGATGTGGGGGAGTATTCACCCCTCCACTTT. Its protein is CASSQDVGEYSPLHF. V and J are TRBV14 and TRBJ1-6; D might be TRBD1 (5 bases). The germline CDR1 and CDR2 sequences are SGHDN and FVKESK. CDR3 length: 15 amino acids. The V end was cut by 0 bases, the J end by 8 bases, with 11 bases between. Together with reference TRBV14 and TRBJ1-6, the CDR3 gives the full variable domain: EAGVTQFPSHSVIEKGQTVTLRCDPISGHDNLYWYRRVMGKEIKFLLHFVKESKQDESGMPNNRFLAERTGGTYSTLKVQPAELEDSGVYFCASSQDVGEYSPLHFGNGTRLTVT.

This rearrangement joins TRBV6-5 to TRBJ1-1, with D maybe TRBD1 (5 bases). The ends were cut back, 8 bases at V and 5 bases at J, with 18 bases in the middle. The CDR3 length is 14 residues. CDR1 and CDR2 (germline): MNHEY, SVGAGI. CDR3 protein: CASYSGQLGTEAFF. The DNA of the CDR3 is TGTGCCAGCTACTCGGGGCAGTTAGGAACTGAAGCTTTCTTT.

The table lists this clone with a count of one. This chain connects TRBV11-3 to TRBJ2-3; D is ambiguous. Germline CDR1 and CDR2: SGHNT and YENEEA. The V end lost 1 base, the J end lost 0 bases, and 11 bases lay between the germline ends. The CDR3 sequence is 16 residues long. The CDR3 protein is CASSLGSGTSTDTQYF. The CDR3 DNA reads TGTGCCAGCAGCTTAGGGTCGGGTACTAGCACAGATACGCAGTATTTT.

The gene calls are TRBV4-3 and TRBJ2-4, with D perhaps given as TRBD1 or TRBD2 (5 bases each). V lost 2 bases to trimming and J lost 3 bases, with 17 bases between them. CDR3 length: 17 residues. Germline V gene sequence: CDR1 LGHNA, CDR2 YSLEER. The CDR3 sequence: CASSQLGAMSDKNIQYF. For the CDR3, the DNA is TGCGCCAGCAGCCAACTCGGGGCCATGAGTGACAAAAACATTCAGTACTTC.

The V gene is TRBV28, the J gene TRBJ1-6, with no clear D. The ends were cut back, 3 bases at V and 10 bases at J, with 16 bases in the middle. The CDR3 spans 15 residues. Germline-derived CDR1 and CDR2 are MDHEN and SYDVKM. The DNA of the CDR3 is TGTGCCAGCAGTTTTATGGGATTAAAGGAGTCACCCCTCCACTTT. This translates into CASSFMGLKESPLHF. The whole variable domain, filled in from reference TRBV28 and TRBJ1-6, reads DVKVTQSSRYLVKRTGEKVFLECVQDMDHENMFWYRQDPGLGLRLIYFSYDVKMKEKGDIPEGYSVSREKKERFSLILESASTNQTSMYLCASSFMGLKESPLHFGNGTRLTVT.

The V and J genes are TRBV6-6 and TRBJ1-6; D is undetermined. Germline V gene lookup returns CDR1 MNHNY and CDR2 SVGAGI (reference sequence). V dropped 4 bases and J dropped 0 bases, with 10 bases sitting between them. The CDR3 is 16 amino acids. Here the CDR3 reads CASSSPPGSYNSPLHF. The CDR3 DNA sequence: TGTGCCAGCAGTTCACCTCCTGGCTCCTATAATTCACCCCTCCACTTT.